The T cell receptor (beta chain) described here comes from a study of response to subunit inactivated influenza vaccine. TCRdb passed the RT-PCR reads through MiXCR, listing each CDR3 protein once. The data contain 150,000 to 200,000 distinct CDR3 sequences, roughly 12% of them singletons. This clonotype came up a few times. The V and J ends lost 0 bases and 8 bases, in that order; junction bases with no gene match: 8. Germline V gene sequence: CDR1 SGDLS, CDR2 YYNGEE. The CDR3 loop spans 15 amino acids. These data were also reused for a study on T cells expressing NK-cell markers. This second study notes: The cDNA for TCR beta came from 5'RACE template switching with UMIs. The authors derived TCR beta repertoires from sorted CD3+CD56+NKG2C+, CD3+CD56+NKG2C- and CD3+CD56-NKG2C+ T cells. Most of the eight sequenced donors were classified as HCMV-seropositive, and one was classified as seronegative. The CD3+CD56-NKG2C+ fraction of a handful of donors was likewise dominated by these clonotypes. Expanded clones of NKG2C+ T cells had an unclear HCMV specificity.

J is TRBJ2-1 and V is TRBV9, with 7 bases matching TRBD2. Sample: CD8+ T cells sorted from PBMCs, taken roughly 12 days after vaccination. The TCR originated in a man in his fifties or sixties who received an inactivated influenza vaccine. CDR3 nucleotides: TGTGCCAGCAGCGTAGTTGGCGGGAGTACCGATGAGCAGTTCTTC. It translates to CASSVVGGSTDEQFF.